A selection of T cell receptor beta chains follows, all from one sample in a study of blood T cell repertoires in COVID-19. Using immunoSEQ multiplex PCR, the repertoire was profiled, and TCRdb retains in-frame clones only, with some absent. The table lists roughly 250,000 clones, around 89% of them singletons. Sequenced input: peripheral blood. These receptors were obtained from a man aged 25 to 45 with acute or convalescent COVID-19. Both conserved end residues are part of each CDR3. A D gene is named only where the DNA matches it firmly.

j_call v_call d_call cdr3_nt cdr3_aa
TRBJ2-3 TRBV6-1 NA TGTGCCAGCAGTGAGGGCGGGTACGGACGCACAGATACGCAGTATTTT CASSEGGYGRTDTQYF
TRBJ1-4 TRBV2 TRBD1 TGTGCCAGCAGTGCGGACAGGGGGCGCACCGAAAAACTGTTTTTT CASSADRGRTEKLFF
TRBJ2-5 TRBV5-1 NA TGCGCCAGCAGCCGGGGGTCTCAAGAGACCCAGTACTTC CASSRGSQETQYF
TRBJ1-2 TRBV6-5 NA TGTGCCAGCAGACTCAAGGCCGACAGTCTCTATGGCTACACCTTC CASRLKADSLYGYTF
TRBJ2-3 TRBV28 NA TGTGCCAGCAAGAATAGCGGAATTAGCACAGATACGCAGTATTTT CASKNSGISTDTQYF
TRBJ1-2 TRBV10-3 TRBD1 TGTGCCATCAGCGGGACAGGGAACTATGGCTACACCTTC CAISGTGNYGYTF
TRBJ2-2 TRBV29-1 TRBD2 TGCAGCGTGGCGGGAGGGAACACCGGGGAGCTGTTTTTT CSVAGGNTGELFF
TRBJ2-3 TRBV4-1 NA TGCGCCAGCAGCCAAGAAGGGGTCAGTGCCACAGATACGCAGTATTTT CASSQEGVSATDTQYF
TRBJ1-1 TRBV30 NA TGTGCCTGGAGGGGGGGTTCGGATGAAGCTTTCTTT CAWRGGSDEAFF
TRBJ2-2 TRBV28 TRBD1 TGTGCCAGCAGTTCCTCCTCGGACAGGGGGCGTCACGGGGAGCTGTTTTTT CASSSSSDRGRHGELFF
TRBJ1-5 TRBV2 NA TGTGCCAGCAGCGCAGGTCAGCCCCAGCATTTT CASSAGQPQHF